Following are 6 T cell receptor beta chains from one sample sequenced in a study of shared clonotypes between healthy human individuals. TCRdb's copy holds only in-frame clones and misses some; the assay was immunoSEQ multiplex PCR. This table holds under 550,000 clones, about 96% found once. Material: naive CD4+ T cells sorted from blood. Noted subset: CD45RA+ positively selected. Receptors were obtained from a woman in her 30s in good health.

This chain links TRBV30 with TRBJ2-5, with TRBD2 as a possible D gene (6 bases). Matching the DNA end better, TRBJ2-7 makes the J call doubtful. Germline V CDR1 and CDR2: GTSNPN, SVGIG (reference sequence). The CDR3 sequence is 15 residues long. CDR3 nucleotides: TGTGCCTGGAGTTTTATAGCGGTAAAGGGGTACGAGCAGTACTTC. As protein: CAWSFIAVKGYEQYF.

In this sample, this clone turned up a few times. The gene calls are TRBV7-9 and TRBJ1-2; tentative D call: TRBD1 (5 bases). Trimming left V 1 base short and J 6 bases short, with 9 bases between. From germline, CDR1 is SEHNR and CDR2 FQNEAQ (reference sequence). The CDR3 totals 13 residues. CDR3 amino acids: CASSLGAGNGYTF. DNA for the CDR3: TGTGCCAGCAGCTTAGGCGCAGGGAATGGCTACACCTTC.

The CDR3 DNA reads as TGTGCCAGCAGTTTAGCCGTAGCTAGCAGAGAGACCCAGTACTTC. Translation gives CASSLAVASRETQYF. V gene TRBV28 combines with J gene TRBJ2-5; D is perhaps TRBD2 (5 bases). The germline V gene has CDR1 MDHEN and CDR2 SYDVKM. Trimming left V 2 bases short and J 4 bases short, with 14 bases between. This CDR3 has 15 amino acids.

V usage is TRBV5-8 and J usage is TRBJ1-5, with unresolved D. Per the germline V gene, CDR1 is SGHTS and CDR2 is YDEGEE. The CDR3 extends over 16 amino acids. V was pared by 4 bases and J by 1 base, with 15 bases between. The CDR3 here is CASSDASRRSNQPQHF. CDR3 nucleotide sequence: TGTGCCAGCAGCGACGCGTCCAGGAGAAGCAATCAGCCCCAGCATTTT.

The genes are TRBV6-6 and TRBJ2-2; D may match TRBD1 or TRBD2 (5 bases each). The CDR3 covers 15 residues. In germline, CDR1 is MNHNY, CDR2 SVGAGI (reference sequence). Trimming took off 2 bases at V and 7 bases at J, with 14 bases between the two ends. CDR3 DNA sequence: TGTGCCAGCAGTTACGGGACCGGTTTGAGCGGGGAGCTGTTTTTT. It codes for CASSYGTGLSGELFF.

As to this clone: The identical CDR3 is also encoded by other nucleotide sequences in the sample. The gene calls are TRBV18 and TRBJ1-1; D remains ambiguous. Germline loops: CDR1 KGHSH, CDR2 LQKENI. Between the trimmed V and J ends, which lost 3 bases and 2 bases, there was a span of 7 bases. The CDR3 totals 13 residues. In DNA form, the CDR3 reads TGTGCCAGCTCACCGGGGATAAACACTGAAGCTTTCTTT. This codes for CASSPGINTEAFF.